This T cell receptor beta chain emerged from a study of blood T cell repertoires in COVID-19. Study details: COVID-19 samples from acute and convalescent phases originated in the United States, Italy and Spain. In each case, the material was cDNA or gDNA derived from T cells, B-cell-depleted T cells, or PBMCs.

In the authors' workflow: The authors estimated nucleated cell counts from reference gene primer amplification. Only in-frame clones appear in the TCRdb table, and some are missing; sequencing was by immunoSEQ multiplex PCR. V and J calls plus clone size are reproduced from that table; the DNA served to infer D and trimming. Here the sample spans some 160,000 clones, around 89% being singletons. V was trimmed by 4 bases and J by 5 bases, leaving 12 bases between them. The CDR3 totals 15 residues. Germline assignment: CDR1 SEHNR and CDR2 FQNEAQ (reference sequence). The sequencing input was peripheral blood. This chain uses TRBV7-9 with TRBJ1-6; tentative D call: TRBD1 (5 bases). This TCR was sampled from a man between 60 and 70 years old with acute or convalescent COVID-19. CDR3 region: CASSWGTVNNSPLHF. The CDR3 nucleotides read TGTGCCAGCAGCTGGGGCACGGTCAATAATTCACCCCTCCACTTT.